What follows is one T cell receptor beta chain and its context. Amplicons of TCR beta CDR3 were generated from genomic DNA by two-round multiplex PCR. Individual primers that were specific to each TRBV and TRBJ gene served in first-round PCR. TCRdb re-derived calls from the multiplex PCR reads in MiXCR, one entry per CDR3 protein. The repertoire holds 31,000 or so distinct CDR3 sequences, with around two fifths as singletons. The data were taken from a study of prognosis after radiotherapy for stage I lung cancer. V was shortened by 2 bases and J by 6 bases, with 20 bases between the two germline ends. Per germline, CDR1 KGHDR and CDR2 SFDVKD. This CDR3 has 17 amino acids.

The source of this sequence is a donor aged 50 or older with non-small cell lung cancer. V and J are TRBV24-1 and TRBJ2-3; D unclear. The material was PBMCs, obtained before or after stereotactic body radiation therapy (not recorded which). In nucleotides, the CDR3 is TGTGCCACCAGTGATTCCAGCCCAACGGTTGGGATGGATACGCAGTATTTT. Protein: CATSDSSPTVGMDTQYF.